These 19 T cell receptor beta chains share one sample of origin, sequenced in a study of T-cell reconstitution after alpha-beta-depleted transplantation in children. As it was prepared, the TCRbeta library received unique molecular identifiers. TCRdb analysed the PCR reads with MiXCR anew, one entry per CDR3 protein. The repertoire holds 500,000 or so distinct CDR3 sequences, over 25% seen once, with under 3% in the top ten. Sequences were derived from PBMCs from the stem cell graft donor, sampled from the stem cell graft. The receptor set was obtained from a human donor who donated a stem cell graft to a child with aplastic anemia.

The chain uses TRBV12-3 or TRBV12-4 and TRBJ1-5, with a possible D match to TRBD1 (5 bases). The CDR3 is 13 residues long. The V and J ends lost 5 bases and 5 bases respectively, with 10 bases between them. CDR3 nucleotide sequence: TGTGCCAGCAGTCTCGGGACGTATCAGCCCCAGCATTTT. Protein sequence: CASSLGTYQPQHF.

The chain links TRBV27 to TRBJ2-5; D gene unclear. The ends were cut back, 4 bases at V and 2 bases at J, with 8 bases in the middle. CDR1 is MNHEY, CDR2 SMNVEV, per germline (reference sequence). The CDR3 is 13 amino acids. Here the CDR3 DNA reads TGTGCCAGCAGTTGGGCAGTGCAAGAGACCCAGTACTTC. This encodes CASSWAVQETQYF.

CDR3 region: CSGRVRETTDTQYF. CDR3 bases: TGCAGTGGGAGGGTGCGGGAAACCACAGATACGCAGTATTTT. The chain has TRBV20-1 and TRBJ2-3, with D possibly matching TRBD2 (6 bases). The CDR3 runs 14 residues. Germline values: CDR1 DFQATT, CDR2 SNEGSKA (reference sequence). V was shortened by 7 bases and J by 2 bases, with 16 bases between the two germline ends.

This clonotype was counted a few times. The V gene is TRBV29-1, the J gene TRBJ1-1; TRBD1 matches at 7 bases. This CDR3 contains 14 residues. CDR1 is SQVTM and CDR2 is ANQGSEA in the germline V gene. The V and J ends lost 3 bases and 1 base, in that order; junction bases with no gene match: 5. CDR3 protein: CSVDLTGANTEAFF. As DNA, the CDR3 is TGCAGCGTTGACTTAACAGGGGCGAACACTGAAGCTTTCTTT.

J is TRBJ2-7 and V is TRBV29-1; perhaps TRBD1 as D (6 bases). The CDR3 has 14 amino acids. Trimming cost V 3 bases and J 3 bases, with 15 bases left between them. CDR1 is SQVTM, CDR2 ANQGSEA, per germline. CDR3 nucleotide sequence: TGCAGCGTTGAGGGGGCGGGCAGGGGCTACGAGCAGTACTTC. The encoded protein is CSVEGAGRGYEQYF.

This chain connects TRBV4-3 to TRBJ2-1, with 14 bases fitting TRBD2. Trimming at V came to 4 bases and at J to 10 bases, leaving 9 bases not matched to a gene. This CDR3 spans 16 amino acids. The V gene's germline CDR1 is LGHNA and CDR2 YSLEER. CDR3 protein: CASSPGTGTSGGEQFF. The CDR3 coding sequence is TGCGCCAGCAGCCCAGGAACCGGGACTAGCGGGGGAGAGCAGTTCTTC.

The table lists this clonotype with a count of one. The chain couples TRBV12-3 or TRBV12-4 to TRBJ2-2; D is unclear. The V end lost 7 bases, the J end lost 2 bases, and 5 bases lay between the germline ends. CDR3 length: 12 residues. Written as DNA, the CDR3 is TGTGCCAGCACCCTAAACACCGGGGAGCTGTTTTTT. It specifies CASTLNTGELFF.

This clonotype has a handful of counts. V gene TRBV5-4 combines with J gene TRBJ2-3; the D is unclear. The ends were cut back, 4 bases at V and 0 bases at J, with 15 bases in the middle. CDR1 and CDR2 (germline): SGHNT, YYREEE (reference sequence). The CDR3 is made up of 16 amino acids. The DNA for the CDR3 is TGTGCCAGCAGCGGAATTACCCAGCGAAGCACAGATACGCAGTATTTT. This translates into CASSGITQRSTDTQYF.

This clonotype has a handful of counts. J is TRBJ1-4 and V is TRBV20-1; 7 bases line up with TRBD1. The germline CDR1 and CDR2 sequences are DFQATT and SNEGSKA (reference sequence). The CDR3 has 14 residues. The junction had 4 bases not matched to a gene; V was cut back by 4 bases and J by 2 bases. CDR3 bases: TGCAGTGCTATTAACAGGGGTACTAATGAAAAACTGTTTTTT. Translated, it gives CSAINRGTNEKLFF.

This clonotype has more than one count but fewer than ten. This rearrangement joins TRBV4-2 to TRBJ2-7; TRBD2 agrees at 10 bases. There are 17 residues in the CDR3. Germline trimming cut 1 base from V and 7 bases from J; bases unmatched to any gene: 13. Germline CDR1 reads LGHNA; CDR2 reads YNFKEQ. CDR3 nucleotide sequence: TGTGCCAGCAGCCAAGTGATTCGGCTAGCGGGAGTCTATGAGCAGTACTTC. Protein: CASSQVIRLAGVYEQYF.

The CDR3 bases are TGTGCCAGCAGCTTAGGCCCGCGGAATACCTACGAGCAGTACGTC. Residues: CASSLGPRNTYEQYV. The chain carries TRBV11-3 and TRBJ2-7; no firm D call. There are 15 residues in the CDR3. Trimming stripped 1 base from V and 2 bases from J, with 12 bases between. Germline V lookup: CDR1 SGHNT, CDR2 YENEEA.

This clonotype was seen a handful of times. J is TRBJ2-3 and V is TRBV12-3 or TRBV12-4, with a tentative D call TRBD2 (6 bases). The CDR3 contains 15 residues. With 6 bases removed from V and 4 bases from J, the gap between germline ends came to 17 bases. Written as DNA, the CDR3 is TGTGCCAGCAGCGTACTAGCCTCTTTCGCAGATACGCAGTATTTT. Its translation is CASSVLASFADTQYF.

The chain uses TRBV12-3 or TRBV12-4 and TRBJ1-1; no clear D. The CDR3 covers 12 residues. V was clipped by 3 bases and J by 6 bases, with 8 bases between them. DNA of the CDR3: TGTGCCAGCAGTTTTTCGAAGGCTGAAGCTTTCTTT. Its translation: CASSFSKAEAFF.

The rearrangement joins TRBV29-1 to TRBJ2-7, with 9 positions matching TRBD1. V lost 3 bases, J lost 6 bases, and 9 bases stayed unmatched. This CDR3 is 14 amino acids long. Germline assignment: CDR1 SQVTM and CDR2 ANQGSEA. The CDR3 is CSVDDLGQGLEQYV. The CDR3 DNA reads TGCAGCGTTGACGATCTGGGACAGGGTCTCGAGCAGTACGTC.

The rearrangement uses TRBV18 and TRBJ1-1; possibly TRBD1 for D (5 bases). CDR3 size: 19 residues. The germline V and J ends were trimmed by 4 bases and 1 base, with 25 bases remaining between them. From germline, CDR1 is KGHSH and CDR2 LQKENI. CDR3 protein: CASSRRPPVEAGTNTEAFF. Written as DNA, the CDR3 is TGTGCCAGCTCACGCCGTCCCCCGGTTGAGGCAGGGACGAACACTGAAGCTTTCTTT.

CDR3 sequence reads: CACYLPGLSSLGSTQYF. The CDR3 DNA is TGTGCCTGTTACCTACCGGGACTAAGTTCTTTGGGGAGTACGCAGTATTTT. The chain carries TRBV30 and TRBJ2-3; 7 nucleotides match TRBD2. Trimming cost V 6 bases and J 8 bases; bases outside gene matches: 23. CDR1 is GTSNPN and CDR2 is SVGIG in the germline V gene (reference sequence). This CDR3 region has 17 residues.

This clonotype was detected a few times. This rearrangement joins TRBV18 to TRBJ1-1; D unclear. V lost 0 bases, J lost 1 base, and 6 bases lay in between. The germline gives CDR1 KGHSH, CDR2 LQKENI. This CDR3 has 14 residues. CDR3: CASSPPLGNTEAFF. DNA of the CDR3: TGTGCCAGCTCACCACCGCTCGGGAACACTGAAGCTTTCTTT.

The chain carries TRBV12-3 or TRBV12-4 and TRBJ2-7, with 7 bases fitting TRBD1. Trimming cost V 1 base and J 0 bases; bases outside gene matches: 6. The CDR3 sequence is 16 residues long. CDR3 in DNA: TGTGCCAGCAGTTTAGTTCAGGGGGTCGACTCCTACGAGCAGTACTTC. Its translation is CASSLVQGVDSYEQYF.

The rearrangement uses TRBV5-5 and TRBJ1-5; D gene uncertain. Germline CDR1 is SGHKS and CDR2 is YYEKEE (reference sequence). The CDR3 contains 15 residues. Trimming pared 1 base from V and 0 bases from J, leaving 8 bases between. Here the CDR3 reads CASSLKGYSNQPQHF. The CDR3, as DNA: TGTGCCAGCAGCTTGAAAGGGTATAGCAATCAGCCCCAGCATTTT.